Listed below are T cell receptor beta chains from one sample, sequenced in a study of chemoradiotherapy in HPV16-positive cancers. The data were produced by immunoSEQ multiplex PCR, yet TCRdb's version contains in-frame clones alone and is incomplete. The table lists over 10,000 clones, around 80% of them singletons. Sampling was performed from a patient who underwent chemoradiotherapy. These TCRs come from a human donor with HPV-associated anogenital cancer. The CDR3 runs from the conserved cysteine through the conserved F or W. Fields, in order: D gene, J gene, V gene, clone size, CDR3 protein, CDR3 DNA. The D gene is left open where the match is weak. For some rows the clone size is stated as once, few or many, or as a class when expanded; others skip it.

.	TRBJ2-3	TRBV5-4	few	CASSLIAGDTQYF	TGTGCCAGCAGCTTAATCGCAGGAGATACGCAGTATTTT
.	TRBJ1-1	TRBV7-9	.	CASSPQVSVTEAFF	TGTGCCAGCAGCCCACAGGTGAGCGTCACTGAAGCTTTCTTT
.	TRBJ2-2	TRBV5-4	.	CASSLAGITGELFF	TGTGCCAGCAGCTTGGCGGGTATCACCGGGGAGCTGTTTTTT
TRBD1	TRBJ1-2	TRBV15	.	CATSRVTGSFGYTF	TGTGCCACCAGCAGAGTGACAGGGAGTTTTGGCTACACCTTC
.	TRBJ2-3	TRBV5-5	.	CASSLVSGPDTQYF	TGTGCCAGCAGCTTGGTCTCTGGGCCAGATACGCAGTATTTT
.	TRBJ1-1	TRBV7-2	.	CASSPTAGTEAFF	TGTGCCAGCAGCCCGACAGCGGGCACTGAAGCTTTCTTT
TRBD1	TRBJ1-1	TRBV7-6	.	CASSSRQGSAFF	TGTGCCAGCAGCTCTCGACAGGGCTCGGCTTTCTTT
.	TRBJ2-7	TRBV4-1	.	CASSQVTGGSYEQYF	TGCGCCAGCAGCCAAGTAACAGGTGGATCCTACGAGCAGTACTTC
TRBD2	TRBJ2-2	TRBV7-6	.	CASTSRSSGGLNTGELFF	TGTGCCAGCACCTCTCGGAGTAGCGGGGGGCTAAACACCGGGGAGCTGTTTTTT
.	TRBJ1-6	TRBV7-2	.	CASSWIKSGAPLHF	TGTGCCAGCAGTTGGATCAAGAGTGGTGCACCCCTCCACTTT